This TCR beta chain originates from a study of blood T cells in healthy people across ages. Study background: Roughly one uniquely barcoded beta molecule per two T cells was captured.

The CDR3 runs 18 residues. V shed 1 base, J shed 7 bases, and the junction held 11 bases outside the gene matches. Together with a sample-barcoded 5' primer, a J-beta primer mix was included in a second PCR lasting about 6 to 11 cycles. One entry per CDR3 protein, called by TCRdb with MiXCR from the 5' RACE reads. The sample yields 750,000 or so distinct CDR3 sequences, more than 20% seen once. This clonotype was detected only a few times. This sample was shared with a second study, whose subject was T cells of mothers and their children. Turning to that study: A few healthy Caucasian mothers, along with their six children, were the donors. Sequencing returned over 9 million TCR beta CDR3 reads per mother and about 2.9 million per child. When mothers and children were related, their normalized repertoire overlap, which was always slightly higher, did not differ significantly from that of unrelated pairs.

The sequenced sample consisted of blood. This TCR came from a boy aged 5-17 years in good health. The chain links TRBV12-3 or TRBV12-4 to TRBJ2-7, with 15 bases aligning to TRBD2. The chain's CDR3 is CASSLGTSGRARQGEQYF. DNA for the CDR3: TGTGCCAGCAGTTTAGGGACTAGCGGGAGGGCGCGTCAAGGGGAGCAGTACTTC.